Below, 18 T cell receptor beta chains from the same sample are listed, as sequenced in a study of cytomegalovirus exposure and HLA in healthy donors (dated by TCRdb to about 2017). The library relied on the immunoSEQ multiplex PCR assay. For the multiplex PCR, a mixture combining 60 forward primers for TCR Vbeta segments and 13 reverse primers for TCR Jbeta segments was used. This immuneACCESS table, as held by TCRdb, lists in-frame sequences with V and J called but not all clones. Of the missing ones, under half trace to an unresolved V gene in checked studies; the others have no known cause. For this sample there are roughly 130,000 clones; 88% appear just once. The top ten clones comprise roughly 0.5% of the sample. The sequencing sample was made of PBMCs. The source of these receptors is a woman aged 40 to 50 in good health and CMV-seronegative.

This sequence joins TRBV6-5 and TRBJ2-5; no firm D call. The length of the CDR3 is 14 residues. V was pared by 0 bases and J by 4 bases, with 9 bases between. Germline CDR1 reads MNHEY; CDR2 reads SVGAGI. The CDR3 region has the DNA TGTGCCAGCAGTTACTCGCTAATCATAGAGACCCAGTACTTC. It specifies CASSYSLIIETQYF.

The CDR3 DNA sequence: TGTGCCAGCAGCCCTTTCCCCTATTCCCTCCACTTT. Translated: CASSPFPYSLHF. The V and J genes are TRBV27 and TRBJ1-6; D call uncertain. Trimming took off 6 bases at V and 14 bases at J, with 14 bases between the two ends. Germline CDR1 reads MNHEY; CDR2 reads SMNVEV (reference sequence). The CDR3 consists of 12 residues.

This clone has more than one count but fewer than ten. The chain employs TRBV5-4 and TRBJ1-2, with TRBD1 matching 10 bases. Trimming at V came to 3 bases and at J to 8 bases, leaving 4 bases not matched to a gene. CDR1 is SGHNT, CDR2 YYREEE, per germline (reference sequence). The CDR3 spans 13 residues. In DNA, the CDR3 is TGTGCCAGCAGCTCAAGGACAGGGGGGGGCTACACCTTC. As protein: CASSSRTGGGYTF.

The chain combines TRBV5-1 with TRBJ2-3, with 8 bases that match TRBD1. Trimming at V came to 5 bases and at J to 0 bases, leaving 11 bases not matched to a gene. Germline V gene data show CDR1 as SGHRS and CDR2 as YFSETQ. The CDR3 contains 17 residues. In DNA, the CDR3 is TGCGCCAGCAGTCCCGGGACAGGTATTTCTAGCACAGATACGCAGTATTTT. Its protein product is CASSPGTGISSTDTQYF.

V usage is TRBV11-3 and J usage is TRBJ2-7; weak D call: TRBD1 (5 bases). Trimming removed 0 bases from V and 0 bases from J, with 12 bases in between. CDR3 size: 16 residues. Germline CDR1 is SGHNT and CDR2 is YENEEA. The CDR3 here is CASSLDLQASSYEQYF. The CDR3 coding sequence is TGTGCCAGCAGCTTAGATCTACAGGCGAGCTCCTACGAGCAGTACTTC.

The rearrangement links TRBV7-9 to TRBJ2-7; weak D call: TRBD1 (6 bases). Trimming cost V 6 bases and J 4 bases, with 13 bases left between them. Germline V gives CDR1 SEHNR, CDR2 FQNEAQ (reference sequence). The CDR3 extends over 13 amino acids. CDR3 sequence: CASSLGRGYEQYF. CDR3 DNA: TGTGCCAGCAGTTTGGGCAGGGGATACGAGCAGTACTTC.

The chain recombines TRBV6-1 with TRBJ2-5; TRBD2 matches 11 bases. The length of the CDR3 is 14 residues. From germline, CDR1 is MNHNS and CDR2 SASEGT. Losses at the gene ends were 10 bases for V and 1 base for J; bases not matched to a gene: 5. The CDR3 loop is CATRLAGSQETQYF. The CDR3 DNA reads as TGTGCCACCCGACTAGCGGGAAGCCAAGAGACCCAGTACTTC.

V gene TRBV7-2 combines with J gene TRBJ2-5; the match to TRBD1 covers 10 bases. J gave up 4 bases and V 5 bases, and 4 bases lay outside the gene matches. The CDR3 is 14 residues long. CDR1 is SGHTA, CDR2 FQGNSA, per germline. The CDR3 loop is CASSLDRGRETQYF. The CDR3 DNA follows: TGTGCCAGCAGCCTAGACAGGGGGCGAGAGACCCAGTACTTC.

The chain is built from TRBV25-1 and TRBJ1-6; the D is unclear. The CDR3 is 15 residues long. CDR1 MGHDK and CDR2 SYGVNS come from the germline V gene. V lost 6 bases and J lost 8, with 17 bases in between. CDR3: CASRRRGSGDSPLHF. The CDR3 coding sequence is TGTGCCAGCAGGAGGCGAGGAAGTGGAGATTCACCCCTCCACTTT.

The chain uses TRBV7-9 and TRBJ1-2, with a tentative D call TRBD1 (5 bases). The CDR3 loop spans 15 amino acids. Looked up from germline, CDR1 is SEHNR and CDR2 is FQNEAQ (reference sequence). The ends were cut back, 4 bases at V and 3 bases at J, with 15 bases in the middle. CDR3 protein: CASSSWALGDYGYTF. The CDR3 DNA is TGTGCCAGCAGCTCCTGGGCCCTAGGGGACTATGGCTACACCTTC.

The gene calls are TRBV10-3 and TRBJ2-7, with TRBD2 matching over 7 bases. The germline V gene has CDR1 ENHRY and CDR2 SYGVKD. V lost 7 bases and J lost 3; bases outside the gene matches: 9. This CDR3 is 14 amino acids long. The chain's CDR3 is CAIMGTGGNYEQYF. The CDR3 DNA is TGTGCCATCATGGGTACGGGAGGAAACTACGAGCAGTACTTC.

V is TRBV14 and J is TRBJ2-7, with D possibly being TRBD2 (6 bases). Per the germline V gene, CDR1 is SGHDN and CDR2 is FVKESK. The CDR3 is 16 amino acids. Trimming removed 1 base at V and 3 bases at J, with 16 bases between. Here the CDR3 DNA reads TGTGCCAGCAGCCAAGTAGTGGGAGGCCCTATCTACGAGCAGTACTTC. It specifies CASSQVVGGPIYEQYF.

This chain uses TRBV15 with TRBJ2-3; 9 nucleotides align to TRBD1. The germline CDR1 and CDR2 sequences are LNHNV and YYDKDF (reference sequence). This CDR3 comprises 14 residues. V dropped 0 bases and J dropped 11; count of bases not matched to a gene: 6. The CDR3 is CATSRDRTGAKQYF. In nucleotides, the CDR3 is TGTGCCACCAGCAGAGACCGGACAGGGGCAAAGCAGTATTTT. Drawing the rest from reference TRBV15 and TRBJ2-3, the complete variable domain is DAMVIQNPRYQVTQFGKPVTLSCSQTLNHNVMYWYQQKSSQAPKLLFHYYDKDFNNEADTPDNFQSRRPNTSFCFLDIRSPGLGDTAMYLCATSRDRTGAKQYFGPGTRLTVL.

This clone appeared a single time. This chain links TRBV5-1 with TRBJ1-4, with TRBD1 identical over 8 bases. This CDR3 contains 14 residues. V was clipped by 4 bases and J by 8 bases; unmatched bases: 7. Germline lookup yields CDR1 SGHRS and CDR2 YFSETQ. The CDR3 here is CASSTGQGVEKLFF. CDR3 nucleotide sequence: TGCGCCAGCAGCACAGGACAGGGCGTAGAAAAACTGTTTTTT.

The chain carries TRBV2 and TRBJ2-3; no clear D gene. Trimming removed 3 bases at V and 5 bases at J, with 6 bases between. CDR3 length equals 12 residues. CDR1 and CDR2 (germline): SNHLY, FYNNEI. CDR3 in DNA: TGTGCCAGCAGTGAGGCAGAAGATACGCAGTATTTT. It is translated as CASSEAEDTQYF.

This clone was detected once. The rearrangement links TRBV6-5 to TRBJ1-5, with 7 bases that match TRBD1. The trim removed 4 bases at V and 14 bases at J, leaving 5 bases unmatched. Germline V CDR1 and CDR2: MNHEY, SVGAGI. The CDR3 runs 11 residues. The DNA for the CDR3 is TGTGCCAGCAGTTTCGGGACAGTTGAGCATTTT. Protein: CASSFGTVEHF.

With regard to this clone: The same CDR3 also results from other DNA sequences found in this sample. This chain uses TRBV7-9 with TRBJ1-1; D is unresolved. Trimming took off 2 bases at V and 5 bases at J, with 6 bases between the two ends. The CDR3 totals 12 residues. Germline CDR1 is SEHNR and CDR2 is FQNEAQ (reference sequence). The CDR3 region has the DNA TGTGCCAGCAGCTTATCGGGGACTGAAGCTTTCTTT. Its translation: CASSLSGTEAFF.

The chain combines TRBV4-3 with TRBJ2-1; 12 nucleotides line up with TRBD2. The germline V gene encodes CDR1 LGHNA and CDR2 YSLEER. The V gene end was trimmed by 2 bases and the J gene end by 4 bases; junction bases not matched to a gene: 6. The CDR3 runs to 17 residues. CDR3: CASSQQTSGSLYNEQFF. In DNA, the CDR3 is TGCGCCAGCAGCCAACAGACTAGCGGGAGTTTATACAATGAGCAGTTCTTC.